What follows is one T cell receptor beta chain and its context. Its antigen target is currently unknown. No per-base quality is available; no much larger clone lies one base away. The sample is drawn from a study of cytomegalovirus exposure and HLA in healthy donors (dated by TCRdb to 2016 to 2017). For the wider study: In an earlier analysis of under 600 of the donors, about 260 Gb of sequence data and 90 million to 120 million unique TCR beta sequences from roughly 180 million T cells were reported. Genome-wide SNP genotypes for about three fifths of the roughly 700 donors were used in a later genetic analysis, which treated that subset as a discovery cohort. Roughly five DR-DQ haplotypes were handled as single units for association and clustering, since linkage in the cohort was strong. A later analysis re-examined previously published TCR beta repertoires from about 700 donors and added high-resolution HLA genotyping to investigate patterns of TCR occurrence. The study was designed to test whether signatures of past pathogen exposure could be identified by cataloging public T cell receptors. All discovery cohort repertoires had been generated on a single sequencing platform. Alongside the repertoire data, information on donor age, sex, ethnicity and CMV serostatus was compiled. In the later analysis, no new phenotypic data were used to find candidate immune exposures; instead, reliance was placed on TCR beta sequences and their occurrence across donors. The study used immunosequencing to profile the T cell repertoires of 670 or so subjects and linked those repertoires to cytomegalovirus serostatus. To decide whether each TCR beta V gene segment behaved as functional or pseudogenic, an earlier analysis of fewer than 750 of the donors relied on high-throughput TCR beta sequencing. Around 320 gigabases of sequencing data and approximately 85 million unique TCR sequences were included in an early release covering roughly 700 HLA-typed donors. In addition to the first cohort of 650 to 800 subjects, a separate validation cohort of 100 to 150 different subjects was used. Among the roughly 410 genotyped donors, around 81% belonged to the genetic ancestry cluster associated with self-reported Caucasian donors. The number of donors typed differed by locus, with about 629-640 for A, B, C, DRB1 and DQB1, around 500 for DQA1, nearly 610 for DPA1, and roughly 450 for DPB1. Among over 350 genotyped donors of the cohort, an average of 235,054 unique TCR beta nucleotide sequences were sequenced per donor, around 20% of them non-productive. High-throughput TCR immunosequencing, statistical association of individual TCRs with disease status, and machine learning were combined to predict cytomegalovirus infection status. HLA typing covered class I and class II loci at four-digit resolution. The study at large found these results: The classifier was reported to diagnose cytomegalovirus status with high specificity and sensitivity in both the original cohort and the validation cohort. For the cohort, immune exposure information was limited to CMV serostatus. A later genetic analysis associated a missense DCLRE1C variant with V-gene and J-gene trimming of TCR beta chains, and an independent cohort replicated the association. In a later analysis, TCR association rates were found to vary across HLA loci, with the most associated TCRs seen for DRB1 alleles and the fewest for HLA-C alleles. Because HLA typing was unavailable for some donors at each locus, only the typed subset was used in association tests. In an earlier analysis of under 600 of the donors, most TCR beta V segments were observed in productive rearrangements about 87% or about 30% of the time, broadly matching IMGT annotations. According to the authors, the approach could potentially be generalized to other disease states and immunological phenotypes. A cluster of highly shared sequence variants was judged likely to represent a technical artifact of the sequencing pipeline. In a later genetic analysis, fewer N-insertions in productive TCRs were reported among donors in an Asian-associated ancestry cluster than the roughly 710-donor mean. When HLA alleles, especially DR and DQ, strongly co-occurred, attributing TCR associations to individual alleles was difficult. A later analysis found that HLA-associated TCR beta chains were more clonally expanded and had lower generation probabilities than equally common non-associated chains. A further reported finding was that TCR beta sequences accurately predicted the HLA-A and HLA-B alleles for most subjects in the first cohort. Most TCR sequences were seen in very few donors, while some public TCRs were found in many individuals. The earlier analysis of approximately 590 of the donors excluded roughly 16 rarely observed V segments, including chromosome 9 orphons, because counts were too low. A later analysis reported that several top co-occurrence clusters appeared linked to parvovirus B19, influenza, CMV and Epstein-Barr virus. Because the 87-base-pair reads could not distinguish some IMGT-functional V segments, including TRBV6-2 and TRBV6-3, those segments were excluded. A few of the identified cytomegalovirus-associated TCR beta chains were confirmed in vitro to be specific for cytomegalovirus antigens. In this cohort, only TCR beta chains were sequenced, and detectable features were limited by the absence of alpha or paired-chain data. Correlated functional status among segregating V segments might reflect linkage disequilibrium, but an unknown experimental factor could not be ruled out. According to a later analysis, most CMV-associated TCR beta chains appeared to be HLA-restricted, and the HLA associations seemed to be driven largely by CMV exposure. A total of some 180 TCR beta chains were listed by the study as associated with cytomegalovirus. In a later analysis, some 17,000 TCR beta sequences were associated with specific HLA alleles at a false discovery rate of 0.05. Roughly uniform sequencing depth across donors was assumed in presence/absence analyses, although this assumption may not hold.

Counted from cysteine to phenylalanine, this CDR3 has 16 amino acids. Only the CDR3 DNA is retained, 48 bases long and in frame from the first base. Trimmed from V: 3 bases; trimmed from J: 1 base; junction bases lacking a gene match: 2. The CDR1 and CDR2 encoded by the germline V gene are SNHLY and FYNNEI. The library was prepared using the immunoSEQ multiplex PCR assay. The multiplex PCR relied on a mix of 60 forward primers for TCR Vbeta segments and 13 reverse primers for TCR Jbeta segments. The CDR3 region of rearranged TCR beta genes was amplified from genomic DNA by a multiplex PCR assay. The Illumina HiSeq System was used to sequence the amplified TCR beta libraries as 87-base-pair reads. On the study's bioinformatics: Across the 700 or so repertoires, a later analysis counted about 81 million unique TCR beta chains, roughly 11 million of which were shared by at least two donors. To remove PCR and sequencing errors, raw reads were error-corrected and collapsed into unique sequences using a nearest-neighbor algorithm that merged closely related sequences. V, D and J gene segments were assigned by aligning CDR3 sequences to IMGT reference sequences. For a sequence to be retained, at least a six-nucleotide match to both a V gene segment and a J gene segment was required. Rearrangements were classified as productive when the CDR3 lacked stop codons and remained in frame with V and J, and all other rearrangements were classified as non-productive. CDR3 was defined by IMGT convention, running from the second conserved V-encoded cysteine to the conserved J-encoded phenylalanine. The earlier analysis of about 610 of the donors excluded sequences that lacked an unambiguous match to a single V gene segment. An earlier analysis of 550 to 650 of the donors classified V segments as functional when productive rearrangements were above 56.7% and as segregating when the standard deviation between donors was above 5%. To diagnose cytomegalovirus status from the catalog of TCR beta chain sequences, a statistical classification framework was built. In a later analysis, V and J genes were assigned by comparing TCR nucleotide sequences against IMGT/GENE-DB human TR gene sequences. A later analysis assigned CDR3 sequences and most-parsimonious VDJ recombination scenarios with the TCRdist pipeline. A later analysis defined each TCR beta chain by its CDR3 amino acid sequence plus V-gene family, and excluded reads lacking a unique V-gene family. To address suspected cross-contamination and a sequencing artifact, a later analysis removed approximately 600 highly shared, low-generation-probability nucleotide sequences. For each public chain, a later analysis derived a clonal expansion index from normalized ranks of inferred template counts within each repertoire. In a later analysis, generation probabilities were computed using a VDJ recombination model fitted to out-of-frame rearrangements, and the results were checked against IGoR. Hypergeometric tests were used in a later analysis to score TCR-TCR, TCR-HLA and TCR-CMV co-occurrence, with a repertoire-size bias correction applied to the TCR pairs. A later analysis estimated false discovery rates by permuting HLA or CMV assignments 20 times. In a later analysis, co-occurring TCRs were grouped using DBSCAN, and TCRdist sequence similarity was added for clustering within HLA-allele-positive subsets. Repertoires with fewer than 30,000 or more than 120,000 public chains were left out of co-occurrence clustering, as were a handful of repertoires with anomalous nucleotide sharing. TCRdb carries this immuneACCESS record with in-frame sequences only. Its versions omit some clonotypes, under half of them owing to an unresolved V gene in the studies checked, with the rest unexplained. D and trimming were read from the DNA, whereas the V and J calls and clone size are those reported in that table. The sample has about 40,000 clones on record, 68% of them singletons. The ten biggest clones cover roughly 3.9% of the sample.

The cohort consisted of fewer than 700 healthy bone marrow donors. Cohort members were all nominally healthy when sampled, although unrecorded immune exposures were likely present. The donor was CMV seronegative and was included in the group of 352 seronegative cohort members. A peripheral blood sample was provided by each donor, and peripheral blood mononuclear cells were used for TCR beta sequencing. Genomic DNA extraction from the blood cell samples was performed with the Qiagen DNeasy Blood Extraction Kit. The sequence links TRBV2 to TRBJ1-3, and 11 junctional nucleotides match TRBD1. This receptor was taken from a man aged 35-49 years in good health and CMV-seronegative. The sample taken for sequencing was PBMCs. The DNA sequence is TGTGCCAGCAGTGACGGGACAGGGGGTTCTGGAAACACCATATATTTT. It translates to CASSDGTGGSGNTIYF.